These 4 T cell receptor beta chains were sequenced from one sample in a study of beta chain features in type 1 diabetes. Sequenced material consisted of expressed TCRB transcripts (all of the isolated RNA was reverse transcribed). Assay: immunoSEQ multiplex PCR; the TCRdb copy retains only in-frame clones and omits some. This sample has about 240,000 clones, with 25% to 30% found just once. The specimen was central memory CD4+ T cells from blood. The source of these receptors is a man between 25 and 39 years old in good health.

J is TRBJ2-1 and V is TRBV6-5; 10 nucleotides match TRBD2. The V and J ends lost 7 bases and 7 bases, in that order; junction bases with no gene match: 4. This CDR3 spans 13 amino acids. The germline CDR1 and CDR2 sequences are MNHEY and SVGAGI. Here the CDR3 reads CASTVAGGNEQFF. As DNA, the CDR3 is TGTGCCAGCACGGTAGCGGGAGGTAATGAGCAGTTCTTC.

The chain carries TRBV10-3 and TRBJ2-7, with D tentatively TRBD2 (5 bases). Germline CDR1 reads ENHRY; CDR2 reads SYGVKD. Trimming left V 0 bases short and J 0 bases short, with 12 bases between. This CDR3 contains 16 residues. CDR3 nucleotides: TGTGCCATCAGTGAGTCCCTAGCTGTGAGCTCCTACGAGCAGTACTTC. Its protein product is CAISESLAVSSYEQYF.

The chain links TRBV18 to TRBJ2-2, with D possibly being TRBD1 (5 bases). V dropped 3 bases and J dropped 1 base, with 12 bases sitting between them. This CDR3 has 16 amino acids. The germline CDR1 and CDR2 sequences are KGHSH and LQKENI. The CDR3 DNA sequence: TGTGCCAGCTCACCCCCCAACAGGTGGAACACCGGGGAGCTGTTTTTT. It is translated as CASSPPNRWNTGELFF.

The chain links TRBV30 to TRBJ2-6; TRBD1 aligns across 7 bases. This CDR3 comprises 16 residues. Germline CDR1 reads GTSNPN; CDR2 reads SVGIG (reference sequence). With V trimmed by 4 bases and J by 0 bases, 6 bases remained unmatched. CDR3 in DNA: TGTGCCTGGACCACAGGGGCTCACTCTGGGGCCAACGTCCTGACTTTC. The encoded protein is CAWTTGAHSGANVLTF.